The 30 T cell receptor beta chains given below trace back to one sample, sequenced in a study of identical twins (dated by TCRdb to the mid-2010s). The receptor library was made with 5' RACE. The sequencing machine was an Illumina HiSeq 2000. The raw public reads went through TCRdb reprocessing: fastp at Q25, MiXCR clone calling, in-frame beta chains kept. Identical CDR3 protein sequences are pooled into one entry, listed with their most common genes and DNA. Within this sample are hundreds of thousands of distinct CDR3 sequences, with roughly an eighth of them counted one time only. The ten biggest clones cover 1.5% to 2% of the sample. These same data were also listed under a study on yellow fever vaccine responses in identical twins.

The sequenced sample was PBMCs. The receptors stem from a young woman in good health.

The chain carries TRBV20-1 and TRBJ2-6; unclear D gene. Germline CDR1 and CDR2: DFQATT and SNEGSKA (reference sequence). The length of the CDR3 is 21 residues. Trimming shortened V by 0 bases and J by 0 bases, and 24 bases separated the two germline ends. In DNA form, the CDR3 reads TGCAGTGCTAGAGATGAGTTAGTGTCGAGAGGTGAAGACTCTGGGGCCAACGTCCTGACTTTC. This sequence encodes CSARDELVSRGEDSGANVLTF.

This clonotype has more than one count but fewer than ten. The rearrangement joins TRBV20-1 to TRBJ2-2, with D perhaps TRBD1 or TRBD2 (5 bases each). The CDR3 is 15 amino acids. The germline V and J ends were trimmed by 6 bases and 0 bases, with 14 bases remaining between them. Per germline, CDR1 DFQATT and CDR2 SNEGSKA (reference sequence). The CDR3 region has the DNA TGCAGTGCCCCAACCGGGACGGCGAACACCGGGGAGCTGTTTTTT. Its translation: CSAPTGTANTGELFF.

The J gene is TRBJ1-1, the V gene TRBV5-1; D gene ambiguous. CDR3 length: 14 residues. Germline CDR1 and CDR2: SGHRS and YFSETQ. V was pared by 4 bases and J by 5 bases, with 15 bases between. In nucleotides, the CDR3 is TGCGCCAGCAGCAAAGAGGGCGGGAAAACTGAAGCTTTCTTT. This codes for CASSKEGGKTEAFF.

The chain has TRBV20-1 and TRBJ1-2; a possible D gene is TRBD1 (5 bases). The CDR3 runs to 13 residues. The V end was cut by 5 bases, the J end by 5 bases, with 15 bases between. CDR1 and CDR2 from the germline V gene are DFQATT and SNEGSKA (reference sequence). CDR3 sequence reads: CSAALGGSYGYTF. The CDR3 coding sequence is TGCAGTGCTGCCCTTGGGGGGTCATATGGCTACACCTTC.

The rearrangement joins TRBV6-1 to TRBJ2-7; TRBD1 aligns across 7 bases. The CDR3 is 15 residues long. V gave up 4 bases and J gave up 3 bases; unmatched junction bases: 9. Germline assignment: CDR1 MNHNS and CDR2 SASEGT. The chain's CDR3 is CASSADRVGVYEQYV. CDR3 bases: TGTGCCAGCAGTGCAGACAGGGTAGGGGTCTACGAGCAGTACGTC.

DNA of the CDR3: TGTGCCAGCAGCCTGGTCGTCTATGGGAGGACAGATACGCAGTATTTT. Translating gives CASSLVVYGRTDTQYF. This rearrangement joins TRBV14 to TRBJ2-3; weak D call: TRBD2 (6 bases). Deletions cut 4 bases from V and 3 bases from J, with 17 bases between. Germline assignment: CDR1 SGHDN and CDR2 FVKESK. The CDR3 sequence is 16 residues long.

This clonotype was recorded many times. The rearrangement joins TRBV12-3 or TRBV12-4 to TRBJ2-7; 11 bases line up with TRBD1. V was clipped by 4 bases and J by 4 bases; unmatched bases: 0. The CDR3 covers 13 residues. The CDR3 region is CASSWDRGYEQYV. DNA of the CDR3: TGTGCCAGCAGTTGGGACAGGGGGTACGAGCAGTACGTC.

In this sample, this clonotype turned up a few times. The gene calls are TRBV4-1 and TRBJ2-1; no definite D call. Germline values: CDR1 MGHRA, CDR2 YSYEKL. The V gene lost 1 base and the J gene lost 7 bases, with 11 bases spanning the gap. This CDR3 region has 14 residues. CDR3 protein: CASSQVGSANEQFF. The DNA of the CDR3 is TGCGCCAGCAGCCAAGTCGGGTCCGCGAATGAGCAGTTCTTC.

This clonotype was counted a few times. The genes are TRBV10-3 and TRBJ2-3; TRBD2 matches 12 bases. Unmatched junction bases numbered 2, after V lost 5 bases and J lost 2 bases. Germline loops: CDR1 ENHRY, CDR2 SYGVKD. The CDR3 has 15 amino acids. CDR3 sequence reads: CAISLAGGHTDTQYF. CDR3 bases: TGTGCCATCAGTCTAGCGGGGGGGCACACAGATACGCAGTATTTT.

The J gene is TRBJ1-2, the V gene TRBV6-2 or TRBV6-3; 7 nucleotides agree with TRBD1. Germline lookup yields CDR1 MNHEY and CDR2 SVGEGT. The CDR3 length is 16 residues. Losses at the gene ends were 7 bases for V and 8 bases for J; bases not matched to a gene: 19. The chain's CDR3 is CASIQRRQGELGGYTF. CDR3 in DNA: TGTGCCAGCATTCAAAGGAGACAGGGAGAGCTCGGAGGCTACACCTTC.

This clonotype was found many times. V gene TRBV7-9 combines with J gene TRBJ2-3; D may be TRBD1 (6 bases). The ends were cut back, 4 bases at V and 0 bases at J, with 14 bases in the middle. The germline CDR1 and CDR2 sequences are SEHNR and FQNEAQ (reference sequence). CDR3 length equals 16 residues. CDR3 nucleotide sequence: TGTGCCAGCAGCTCGGGGACATTCGCTAGCACAGATACGCAGTATTTT. Translation gives CASSSGTFASTDTQYF.

This clonotype occurred a few times. The chain carries TRBV6-5 and TRBJ2-7; D may match TRBD1 or TRBD2 (5 bases each). CDR3 length: 14 amino acids. V lost 3 bases and J 4 bases, leaving 13 bases between the germline ends. Per the germline V gene, CDR1 is MNHEY and CDR2 is SVGAGI. DNA for the CDR3: TGTGCCAGCAGTTATGGGGGTTCCGCTTACGAGCAGTACTTC. Translation gives CASSYGGSAYEQYF.

V is TRBV6-5 and J is TRBJ2-5; 8 positions agree with TRBD2. The CDR3 runs to 15 residues. Trimming took 1 base from V and 3 from J; bases not matched to a gene: 4. Per germline, CDR1 MNHEY and CDR2 SVGAGI. The chain's CDR3 is CASSYWSGGEETQYF. The CDR3 DNA reads TGTGCCAGCAGTTACTGGAGCGGGGGTGAAGAGACCCAGTACTTC.

The table lists this clonotype with a few counts. The genes are TRBV6-5 and TRBJ2-4; D not certain. Between the trimmed V and J ends, which lost 4 bases and 1 base, there was a span of 11 bases. Germline-derived CDR1 and CDR2 are MNHEY and SVGAGI. This CDR3 spans 15 amino acids. This chain's CDR3 is CASSLAPSAKNIQYF. CDR3 DNA: TGTGCCAGCAGTTTAGCCCCCTCTGCCAAAAACATTCAGTACTTC.

This clonotype was recorded at least ten times. The chain joins TRBV4-1 to TRBJ1-1; D may be TRBD1 (5 bases). The CDR3 runs 15 residues. V was pared by 4 bases and J by 5 bases, with 17 bases between. Germline CDR1 is MGHRA and CDR2 is YSYEKL. CDR3 amino acids: CASSRSGTPLTEAFF. CDR3 DNA: TGCGCCAGCAGCCGATCCGGGACGCCTCTAACTGAAGCTTTCTTT.

This chain joins TRBV29-1 and TRBJ2-3; TRBD1 agrees at 7 bases. J was trimmed by 2 bases and V by 8 bases; bases with no gene match: 7. CDR3 length: 13 residues. Germline CDR1 reads SQVTM; CDR2 reads ANQGSEA. Here the CDR3 DNA reads TGCAGCCTCAGGGGGAGCGCCACAGATACGCAGTATTTT. Its protein product is CSLRGSATDTQYF.

V and J are TRBV15 and TRBJ2-7, with 9 bases that match TRBD2. Germline CDR1 is LNHNV and CDR2 is YYDKDF (reference sequence). Germline trimming cut 3 bases from V and 6 bases from J; bases unmatched to any gene: 12. The CDR3 covers 16 residues. For the CDR3, the DNA is TGTGCCACCAGCAGCGGACTAGCGCTAAGATCTGGCGAGCAGTACTTC. The encoded protein is CATSSGLALRSGEQYF.

This clonotype has more than one count but fewer than ten. The rearrangement uses TRBV4-1 and TRBJ2-7; 10 nucleotides align to TRBD1. This CDR3 spans 16 amino acids. The ends lost 2 bases at V and 6 bases at J; junction bases unmatched: 10. Per germline, CDR1 MGHRA and CDR2 YSYEKL. The chain's CDR3 is CASSQPARDRGGEQYF. DNA of the CDR3: TGCGCCAGCAGCCAACCCGCCCGGGACAGGGGAGGCGAGCAGTACTTC.

CDR3 in amino acids: CASQGRPGTDTQYF. As DNA, the CDR3 is TGTGCCAGCCAGGGGAGACCGGGCACAGATACGCAGTATTTT. The V gene is TRBV27, the J gene TRBJ2-3, with a weak D call TRBD1 (6 bases). Germline CDR1 reads MNHEY; CDR2 reads SMNVEV (reference sequence). The CDR3 consists of 14 residues. The V gene lost 8 bases and the J gene lost 1 base, with 13 bases spanning the gap.

The chain employs TRBV20-1 and TRBJ2-1, with 12 positions matching TRBD2. The CDR3 is made up of 16 amino acids. The trim removed 0 bases at V and 7 bases at J, leaving 7 bases unmatched. CDR1 and CDR2 from the germline V gene are DFQATT and SNEGSKA (reference sequence). CDR3 amino acids: CSARDRRTSGINEQFF. CDR3 DNA: TGCAGTGCTAGAGATCGACGGACTAGCGGGATAAATGAGCAGTTCTTC.

The chain employs TRBV12-3 or TRBV12-4 and TRBJ2-3; the match to TRBD1 covers 8 bases. After removal of 6 bases from V and 4 bases from J, the junction contained 6 bases not matched to a gene. The CDR3 length is 14 residues. The CDR3: CASSATGQADTQYF. The CDR3, as DNA: TGTGCCAGCAGCGCGACGGGACAGGCAGATACGCAGTATTTT.

The sample holds a few counts of this clonotype. The rearrangement uses TRBV9 and TRBJ1-2; D possibly corresponds to TRBD1 (5 bases). The V end lost 4 bases, the J end lost 4 bases, and 14 bases lay between the germline ends. CDR1 and CDR2 (germline): SGDLS, YYNGEE. The CDR3 has 14 residues. The CDR3 region has the DNA TGTGCCAGCAGCCTAGGAGGGGCTAGCTATGGCTACACCTTC. It codes for CASSLGGASYGYTF.

The J gene is TRBJ1-5, the V gene TRBV6-2 or TRBV6-3; D not resolved. The V gene lost 6 bases and the J gene lost 3 bases, with 15 bases spanning the gap. The CDR3 contains 15 residues. Germline values: CDR1 MNHEY, CDR2 SVGEGT. The CDR3 DNA follows: TGTGCCAGCAGCCAAAGTCTTATCCCCAATCAGCCCCAGCATTTT. This encodes CASSQSLIPNQPQHF.

In this sample, this clonotype turned up a few times. This chain connects TRBV12-3 or TRBV12-4 to TRBJ2-1; 10 positions match TRBD2. Losses at the gene ends were 4 bases for V and 4 bases for J; bases not matched to a gene: 4. The CDR3 sequence is 15 residues long. CDR3 loop: CASSYGLAEYNEQFF. The CDR3 coding sequence is TGTGCCAGCAGTTACGGACTAGCGGAGTACAATGAGCAGTTCTTC.

This clonotype was found many times. V is TRBV24-1 and J is TRBJ1-2, with no clear D. Germline V gives CDR1 KGHDR, CDR2 SFDVKD. Trimming pared 2 bases from V and 4 bases from J, leaving 7 bases between. The CDR3 runs to 13 residues. CDR3 DNA: TGTGCCACCAGTGATTCGGTGTCCTATGGCTACACCTTC. Translation: CATSDSVSYGYTF.

Only a few counts were recorded for this clonotype. This chain uses TRBV28 with TRBJ1-5; TRBD1 aligns across 7 bases. Germline CDR1 is MDHEN and CDR2 is SYDVKM. Trimming cost V 6 bases and J 6 bases; bases outside gene matches: 11. The CDR3 is 15 amino acids. The CDR3, as DNA: TGTGCCAGCAGGACCCGGGACAGTAGGGGTCAGCCCCAGCATTTT. It encodes CASRTRDSRGQPQHF. Using reference TRBV28 and TRBJ1-5 for the parts outside the CDR3, the full variable domain is DVKVTQSSRYLVKRTGEKVFLECVQDMDHENMFWYRQDPGLGLRLIYFSYDVKMKEKGDIPEGYSVSREKKERFSLILESASTNQTSMYLCASRTRDSRGQPQHFGDGTRLSIL.

This clonotype was detected a few times. This sequence joins TRBV12-3 or TRBV12-4 and TRBJ2-2, with D perhaps matching TRBD1 (6 bases). CDR3 length: 14 amino acids. V shed 9 bases and J shed 6 bases, with 17 bases lying between them. In nucleotides, the CDR3 is TGTGCCAGTGCTACGGGACCAGGGGCCGGGGAGCTGTTTTTT. Residues: CASATGPGAGELFF.

This clonotype was observed a few times. The chain is built from TRBV28 and TRBJ2-3; D gene unclear. From germline, CDR1 is MDHEN and CDR2 SYDVKM. CDR3 length: 15 residues. V was shortened by 3 bases and J by 1 base, with 11 bases between the two germline ends. CDR3 sequence (DNA): TGTGCCAGCAGTTTGTGGAGATCGGGCACAGATACGCAGTATTTT. It is translated as CASSLWRSGTDTQYF.

This clonotype was recorded a few times. The rearrangement joins TRBV20-1 to TRBJ2-7; 10 nucleotides align to TRBD2. V was pared by 6 bases and J by 5 bases, with 10 bases of the junction left unmatched. Germline CDR1 is DFQATT and CDR2 is SNEGSKA (reference sequence). CDR3 size: 14 residues. The CDR3 nucleotides read TGCAGTGCAGGGGCGGGACTAGCGTCCCACGAGCAGTACTTC. It is translated as CSAGAGLASHEQYF.

J is TRBJ2-2 and V is TRBV5-5; 7 bases are a match to TRBD1. The CDR3 covers 16 residues. V dropped 3 bases and J dropped 0; count of bases not matched to a gene: 5. The germline CDR1 and CDR2 sequences are SGHKS and YYEKEE (reference sequence). Written as DNA, the CDR3 is TGTGCCAGCAGCTCGCCGGGACAGCCGAACACCGGGGAGCTGTTTTTT. This encodes CASSSPGQPNTGELFF.